This T cell receptor (beta chain) stems from a study of human T cells and chemical hapten exposure. The CDR3 loop spans 14 amino acids. Germline trimming cut 5 bases from V and 8 bases from J; bases unmatched to any gene: 6. CDR1 DFQATT and CDR2 SNEGSKA come from the germline V gene (reference sequence). As for time point: pre-sensitization, week 0. Treatment given: therapeutic diphenylcyclopropenone sensitization with weekly scalp DPC. Each CDR3 protein gets one entry after TCRdb re-called the RACE reads with MiXCR. In the table there are more than 150,000 distinct CDR3 sequences, almost 30% of which are singletons.

The sample in question was whole blood, obtained in connection with sensitization to the hapten diphenylcyclopropenone (DPC). This clonotype was sampled from a woman in her twenties or thirties with alopecia areata. Some clones in this sample may be carry-over from other donors' samples. The chain combines TRBV20-1 with TRBJ2-1; TRBD2 matches 13 bases. The CDR3 bases are TGCAGTGCTCGAGGACTAGCGGGAGTTTATGAGCAGTTCTTC. Amino acid sequence: CSARGLAGVYEQFF.